This T cell receptor beta chain is from a study of shared clonotypes between healthy human individuals. Produced via immunoSEQ multiplex PCR; TCRdb's table is partial and in-frame only. The data contain some 1,600,000 clones, approximately 98% of them singletons. The germline V gene encodes CDR1 SGHTA and CDR2 FQGNSA. Trimming removed 3 bases from V and 3 bases from J; junction bases left unmatched: 18. The CDR3 has 19 residues. Nashville, Tennessee was home to all donors, who were Caucasian adults. Sequencing was carried out using naive CD4+ T cells sorted from blood. Documented subset: CD45RA+ positively selected. The chain couples TRBV7-2 to TRBJ2-5; 8 bases line up with TRBD2. This TCR came from a man aged 25 to 40 in good health. This CDR3 is CASSLRPGRARDKKETQYF. Here the CDR3 DNA reads TGTGCCAGCAGCTTGCGGCCCGGGAGGGCCAGGGACAAAAAAGAGACCCAGTACTTC.